These T cell receptor beta chains were read from a single sample in a study of blood T cell repertoires in COVID-19. Measured with immunoSEQ multiplex PCR; TCRdb has only the in-frame clones, and not every one. Of about 200,000 clones in the sample, around 82% were seen once. Sequenced sample: PBMCs or T cells enriched from blood (not recorded which). The source is a woman aged 45-65 years with acute COVID-19. Both conserved end residues are part of each CDR3. The D gene is left open where the match is weak. Expanded clones get a size class; other rows say once, few or many, or leave the size out.

14	TRBV5-4	-	TRBD1	TRBJ1-2	CASSSGQSSYGYTF	TGTGCCAGCAGCTCGGGACAGTCCTCCTATGGCTACACCTTC
16	TRBV6-2/TRBV6-3	-	-	TRBJ1-2	CASSSRTTAPKVFYTF	TGTGCCAGCAGTTCGCGGACAACCGCCCCTAAAGTTTTCTACACCTTC
17	TRBV5-4	-	TRBD2	TRBJ2-3	CASSSRLAGASTDTQYF	TGTGCCAGCAGCTCTAGACTAGCGGGGGCTAGCACAGATACGCAGTATTTT
14	TRBV7-2	-	TRBD1	TRBJ1-4	CASSAQGVKEKLFF	TGTGCCAGCAGCGCGCAGGGGGTCAAGGAAAAACTGTTTTTT
16	TRBV7-8	few	TRBD1	TRBJ1-2	CASSPRDRRRGYGYTF	TGTGCCAGCAGCCCCCGGGACAGGCGGCGTGGCTATGGCTACACCTTC
12	TRBV4-2	once	-	TRBJ1-2	CASSPGTDGYTF	TGTGCCAGCAGCCCCGGGACTGATGGCTACACCTTC
14	TRBV30	few	-	TRBJ1-6	CAWGRLSDNSPLHF	TGTGCCTGGGGGCGCCTTTCGGATAATTCACCCCTCCACTTT
14	TRBV19	-	TRBD1	TRBJ2-1	CASSRDRFSNEQFF	TGTGCCAGTAGTCGGGACAGGTTTTCCAATGAGCAGTTCTTC
15	TRBV7-9	-	-	TRBJ1-3	CASSSLGPRGNTIYF	TGTGCCAGCAGTAGCTTAGGCCCCAGGGGCAACACCATATATTTT
16	TRBV7-9	once	-	TRBJ2-1	CASSPELGGPYNEQFF	TGTGCCAGCAGCCCTGAGTTGGGGGGGCCTTACAATGAGCAGTTCTTC
14	TRBV4-1	-	-	TRBJ2-5	CASSRDQGKETQYF	TGCGCCAGCAGCCGCGATCAGGGGAAAGAGACCCAGTACTTC
16	TRBV19	-	-	TRBJ2-3	CASRTRSIRGDDTQYF	TGTGCCAGTCGAACAAGGAGTATCCGGGGTGACGATACGCAGTATTTT
14	TRBV7-9	-	-	TRBJ1-1	CASSPQTVQIEAFF	TGTGCCAGCAGCCCCCAGACAGTCCAAATTGAAGCTTTCTTT
14	TRBV3-1/TRBV3-2	-	-	TRBJ2-2	CASSPRGGTGELFF	TGTGCCAGCAGCCCAAGGGGGGGCACCGGGGAGCTGTTTTTT
14	TRBV3-1/TRBV3-2	-	-	TRBJ1-5	CASSQDILNQPQHF	TGTGCCAGCAGCCAAGATATACTCAATCAGCCCCAGCATTTT
13	TRBV4-1	-	-	TRBJ1-5	CASSWRQNQPQHF	TGCGCCAGCAGCTGGAGACAGAATCAGCCCCAGCATTTT
13	TRBV6-6	-	-	TRBJ2-2	CASMGGAPGELFF	TGTGCCAGCATGGGGGGGGCTCCCGGGGAGCTGTTTTTT
15	TRBV7-8	-	-	TRBJ1-4	CASSFGPTPGGKLFF	TGTGCCAGCAGCTTTGGGCCGACCCCCGGAGGAAAACTGTTTTTT
13	TRBV27	-	-	TRBJ1-1	CASSLAEGSEAFF	TGTGCCAGCAGCCTCGCAGAGGGAAGTGAAGCTTTCTTT
14	TRBV11-3	-	TRBD1	TRBJ1-3	CASSQQGDSGTIYF	TGTGCCAGCAGCCAGCAGGGGGATAGTGGCACCATATATTTT
13	TRBV25-1	-	-	TRBJ1-2	CASSQTGNYGYTF	TGTGCCAGCAGTCAGACGGGAAACTATGGCTACACCTTC
14	TRBV5-1	-	TRBD1	TRBJ1-1	CASSSGQPNTEAFF	TGCGCCAGCAGCTCGGGACAGCCTAACACTGAAGCTTTCTTT
12	TRBV6-6	once	-	TRBJ2-1	CASSYRVDEQFF	TGTGCCAGCAGTTACCGGGTGGATGAGCAGTTCTTC
16	TRBV18	-	-	TRBJ2-2	CASSPPNRDHTGELFF	TGTGCCAGCTCACCACCTAACAGGGACCACACCGGGGAGCTGTTTTTT
14	TRBV4-3	few	TRBD1	TRBJ1-1	CASSPGGYGAEAFF	TGCGCCAGCAGCCCAGGGGGCTATGGGGCTGAAGCTTTCTTT
14	TRBV3-1/TRBV3-2	-	TRBD1	TRBJ1-2	CASNDRGGSYGYTF	TGTGCCAGCAACGACAGGGGAGGTAGTTATGGCTACACCTTC
15	TRBV10-3	-	-	TRBJ1-6	CAITQGQTNNSPLHF	TGTGCCATCACCCAGGGTCAAACTAATAATTCACCCCTCCACTTT
14	TRBV5-1	few	-	TRBJ1-6	CASSSIGDNSPLHF	TGCGCCAGCAGCTCAATAGGGGATAATTCACCCCTCCACTTT
11	TRBV30	-	-	TRBJ1-1	CAWSARVDAFF	TGTGCCTGGAGTGCCAGGGTTGATGCTTTCTTT
12	TRBV29-1	-	TRBD1	TRBJ1-1	CNPTGTNTEAFF	TGCAACCCGACAGGGACGAACACTGAAGCTTTCTTT
13	TRBV25-1	-	-	TRBJ1-2	CASSRPGDYGYTF	TGTGCCAGCAGTAGACCCGGAGATTATGGCTACACCTTC
16	TRBV7-2	-	-	TRBJ1-4	CASSFPPRAANEKLFF	TGTGCCAGCAGCTTCCCCCCGCGGGCAGCTAATGAAAAACTGTTTTTT
16	TRBV5-1	-	TRBD2	TRBJ2-2	CASSLEAGVGTGELFF	TGCGCCAGCAGCTTGGAAGCGGGGGTTGGCACCGGGGAGCTGTTTTTT
12	TRBV29-1	-	-	TRBJ2-5	CSASGERETQYF	TGCAGCGCAAGTGGAGAGAGGGAGACCCAGTACTTC
14	TRBV5-5	-	TRBD1	TRBJ1-6	CASSLGQGNSPLHF	TGTGCCAGCAGCTTGGGACAGGGAAATTCACCCCTCCACTTT
15	TRBV19	once	TRBD1	TRBJ1-2	CASSVTGGIRYGYTF	TGTGCCAGTAGTGTGACAGGGGGCATAAGATATGGCTACACCTTC
14	TRBV2	-	-	TRBJ2-5	CASSEWGQGETQYF	TGTGCCAGCAGCGAGTGGGGTCAGGGAGAGACCCAGTACTTC
18	TRBV7-9	-	TRBD2	TRBJ2-3	CASSSPSGGFLSTDTQYF	TGTGCCAGCAGCTCTCCTAGCGGGGGCTTTCTCAGCACAGATACGCAGTATTTT
15	TRBV27	-	TRBD1	TRBJ1-5	CASSLGDRAIQPQHF	TGTGCCAGCAGCCTAGGGGACAGGGCGATTCAGCCCCAGCATTTT
17	TRBV3-1/TRBV3-2	-	TRBD2	TRBJ2-1	CASSPAGGPSSYNEQFF	TGTGCCAGCAGCCCCGCGGGGGGCCCAAGCTCCTACAATGAGCAGTTCTTC
11	TRBV29-1	many	-	TRBJ1-2	CAAAENYGYTF	TGCGCCGCGGCAGAAAACTATGGCTACACCTTC
12	TRBV6-5	-	-	TRBJ1-2	CASRVTGYGYTF	TGTGCCAGCAGAGTAACAGGTTATGGCTACACCTTC
15	TRBV27	-	-	TRBJ1-1	CASSLGFPLNTEAFF	TGTGCCAGCAGTTTAGGCTTCCCCCTGAACACTGAAGCTTTCTTT
14	TRBV2	-	TRBD1	TRBJ2-5	CASTLRDSQETQYF	TGTGCCAGCACCTTAAGGGACAGTCAAGAGACCCAGTACTTC
14	TRBV3-1/TRBV3-2	-	-	TRBJ1-3	CASSQRTSGNTIYF	TGTGCCAGCAGCCAAAGGACTTCCGGAAACACCATATATTTT
14	TRBV3-1/TRBV3-2	-	TRBD1	TRBJ2-4	CASSKTGGEGIQYF	TGTGCCAGCAGCAAGACAGGGGGCGAGGGCATTCAGTACTTC
15	TRBV7-2	few	-	TRBJ1-2	CASSNQQQANYGYTF	TGTGCCAGCAGCAACCAACAACAGGCGAACTATGGCTACACCTTC
14	TRBV7-2	few	TRBD1	TRBJ1-1	CASSSDRANTEAFF	TGTGCCAGCAGCTCGGACAGGGCGAACACTGAAGCTTTCTTT
15	TRBV5-1	-	TRBD2	TRBJ2-3	CASSLRWRGVYTQYF	TGCGCCAGCAGCTTGCGCTGGCGGGGGGTATATACGCAGTATTTT
16	TRBV24-1	-	-	TRBJ2-3	CATSDLSGAGTDTQYF	TGTGCCACCAGTGATTTGAGTGGGGCGGGCACAGATACGCAGTATTTT
16	TRBV19	-	-	TRBJ1-3	CASSIDTGGSGNTIYF	TGTGCCAGTAGTATAGATACTGGAGGATCTGGAAACACCATATATTTT
16	TRBV3-1/TRBV3-2	-	-	TRBJ1-1	CASSQPGLGGKNEAFF	TGTGCCAGCAGCCAACCAGGCTTAGGGGGTAAGAATGAAGCTTTCTTT
16	TRBV7-9	-	TRBD1	TRBJ1-2	CASTETPATGGGGYTF	TGTGCCAGCACCGAAACCCCCGCGACAGGGGGCGGTGGCTACACCTTC
16	TRBV5-6	-	TRBD2	TRBJ2-3	CASSLVAGGVADTQYF	TGTGCCAGCAGCTTAGTGGCGGGGGGAGTGGCAGATACGCAGTATTTT
14	TRBV5-1	-	-	TRBJ1-1	CASSLGRGGTEAFF	TGCGCCAGCAGCTTGGGGCGGGGAGGGACTGAAGCTTTCTTT
18	TRBV5-4	-	TRBD1	TRBJ2-2	CASSPSSDRPTNTGELFF	TGTGCCAGCAGCCCATCGTCGGACAGGCCCACGAACACCGGGGAGCTGTTTTTT
13	TRBV12-3/TRBV12-4	-	-	TRBJ2-5	CASSFSRQETQYF	TGTGCCAGCAGTTTTAGTCGGCAAGAGACCCAGTACTTC